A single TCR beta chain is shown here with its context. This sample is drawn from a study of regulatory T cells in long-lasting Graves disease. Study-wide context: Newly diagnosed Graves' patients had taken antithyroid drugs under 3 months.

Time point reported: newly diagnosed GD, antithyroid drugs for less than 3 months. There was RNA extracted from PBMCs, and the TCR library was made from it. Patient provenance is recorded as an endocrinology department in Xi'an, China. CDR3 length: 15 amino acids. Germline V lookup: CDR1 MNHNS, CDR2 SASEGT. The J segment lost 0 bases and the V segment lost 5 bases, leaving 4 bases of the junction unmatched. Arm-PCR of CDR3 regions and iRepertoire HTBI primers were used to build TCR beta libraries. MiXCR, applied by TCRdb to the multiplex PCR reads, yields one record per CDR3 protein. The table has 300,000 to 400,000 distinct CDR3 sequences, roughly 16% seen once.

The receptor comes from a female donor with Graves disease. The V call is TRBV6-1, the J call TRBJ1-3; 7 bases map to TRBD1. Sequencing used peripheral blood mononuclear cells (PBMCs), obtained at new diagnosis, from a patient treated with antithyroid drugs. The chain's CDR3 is CASSTGQTSGNTIYF. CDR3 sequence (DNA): TGTGCCAGCAGTACGGGACAGACCTCTGGAAACACCATATATTTT.